These 14 T cell receptor beta chains were all obtained from the same sample, sequenced in a study of blood T cell repertoires in COVID-19. The method was immunoSEQ multiplex PCR; TCRdb's version includes in-frame clones alone and lacks a portion of them. Found here are under 95,000 clones, about 86% of them singletons; the top ten hold about 15%. Input material: peripheral blood. These TCRs come from an elderly man in a cohort sampled during active COVID-19.

This chain connects TRBV12-5 to TRBJ1-5, with 7 bases matching TRBD1. Per germline, CDR1 LGHNT and CDR2 FRNRAP. The CDR3 length is 15 residues. Unmatched junction bases numbered 3, after V lost 1 base and J lost 3 bases. CDR3 coding DNA: TGTGCTAGTGGTTTGGGGACAGGCCTCAATCAGCCCCAGCATTTT. Translation gives CASGLGTGLNQPQHF. The whole variable domain, filled in from reference TRBV12-5 and TRBJ1-5, reads DARVTQTPRHKVTEMGQEVTMRCQPILGHNTVFWYRQTMMQGLELLAYFRNRAPLDDSGMPKDRFSAEMPDATLATLKIQPSEPRDSAVYFCASGLGTGLNQPQHFGDGTRLSIL.

The CDR3 here is CASSPGQGKVDGYTF. As DNA, the CDR3 is TGTGCCAGCAGCCCTGGACAGGGAAAGGTCGATGGCTACACCTTC. The chain is built from TRBV7-9 and TRBJ1-2; 8 bases align to TRBD1. Losses at the gene ends were 5 bases for V and 6 bases for J; bases not matched to a gene: 11. CDR3 length: 15 residues. The germline V gene encodes CDR1 SEHNR and CDR2 FQNEAQ (reference sequence).

The rearrangement joins TRBV2 to TRBJ2-3, with D possibly being TRBD1 (6 bases). Deletions cut 6 bases from V and 0 bases from J, with 10 bases between. This CDR3 is 14 amino acids long. Germline V gene sequence: CDR1 SNHLY, CDR2 FYNNEI. This CDR3 is CASRGQPSTDTQYF. The CDR3 DNA reads as TGTGCCAGCAGAGGACAGCCTAGCACAGATACGCAGTATTTT.

Here the CDR3 DNA reads TGCAGTGCTAGTTTTAGCTTTAATGAAAAACTGTTTTTT. Amino acids: CSASFSFNEKLFF. The rearrangement joins TRBV20-1 to TRBJ1-4; no clear D gene. The CDR3 length is 13 residues. Germline V CDR1 and CDR2: DFQATT, SNEGSKA (reference sequence). The V end was cut by 3 bases, the J end by 4 bases, with 9 bases between.

This clone was seen once. The chain carries TRBV6-6 and TRBJ2-3; 9 bases fit TRBD1. This CDR3 contains 16 residues. Germline V gene sequence: CDR1 MNHNY, CDR2 SVGAGI (reference sequence). After removal of 2 bases from V and 2 bases from J, the junction contained 5 bases not matched to a gene. CDR3 bases: TGTGCCAGCAGTTACCGAGGACAGGGGAACACAGATACGCAGTATTTT. Translating it yields CASSYRGQGNTDTQYF.

V is TRBV7-2 and J is TRBJ1-2; 10 bases map to TRBD1. The CDR3 sequence is 12 residues long. With 10 bases clipped from V and 8 bases from J, the junction kept 7 bases outside the gene matches. Per germline, CDR1 SGHTA and CDR2 FQGNSA. The DNA of the CDR3 is TGTGCCATTAGCGACAGGGGGCGCGGCTACACCTTC. Protein sequence: CAISDRGRGYTF.

This chain links TRBV25-1 with TRBJ1-6; 8 positions agree with TRBD1. In germline, CDR1 is MGHDK, CDR2 SYGVNS. The CDR3 consists of 17 residues. V shed 4 bases and J 0 bases; nucleotides not matched to a gene: 5. The CDR3 coding sequence is TGTGCCAGCAGTGGTCGACAGGGGAGCTCCTATAATTCACCCCTCCACTTT. It translates to CASSGRQGSSYNSPLHF.

The chain joins TRBV7-9 to TRBJ1-2; TRBD1 is a possible D gene (5 bases). V lost 1 base to trimming and J lost 4 bases, with 10 bases between them. The CDR3 extends over 14 amino acids. Germline lookup yields CDR1 SEHNR and CDR2 FQNEAQ (reference sequence). CDR3 sequence reads: CASSLGGAVYGYTF. The CDR3 nucleotides are TGTGCCAGCAGCTTAGGGGGCGCGGTCTATGGCTACACCTTC.

This clone was found once. This chain joins TRBV4-1 and TRBJ1-2; the D gene is possibly TRBD1 (6 bases). Per the germline V gene, CDR1 is MGHRA and CDR2 is YSYEKL. With 4 bases removed from V and 3 bases from J, the gap between germline ends came to 15 bases. The CDR3 runs to 15 residues. CDR3 sequence reads: CASSRSGGGDYGYTF. CDR3 in DNA: TGCGCCAGCAGCCGATCCGGGGGGGGCGACTATGGCTACACCTTC.

The gene calls are TRBV7-2 and TRBJ2-1; 15 bases agree with TRBD2. The germline CDR1 and CDR2 sequences are SGHTA and FQGNSA. Trimming removed 4 bases from V and 8 bases from J; junction bases left unmatched: 3. The CDR3 runs 15 residues. CDR3 protein: CASSWTSGGAHEQFF. The DNA for the CDR3 is TGTGCCAGCAGCTGGACTAGCGGGGGGGCTCATGAGCAGTTCTTC.

The chain links TRBV6-5 to TRBJ1-2, with 9 bases aligning to TRBD1. The CDR3 covers 16 residues. Trimming at V came to 4 bases and at J to 2 bases, leaving 8 bases not matched to a gene. Germline loops: CDR1 MNHEY, CDR2 SVGAGI. As DNA, the CDR3 is TGTGCCAGCAGTTTCTCGACAGGGGGGAAAAACTATGGCTACACCTTC. This gives the protein CASSFSTGGKNYGYTF.

The rearrangement joins TRBV7-2 to TRBJ2-3, with 10 bases lining up with TRBD2. Germline lookup yields CDR1 SGHTA and CDR2 FQGNSA. The V gene end was trimmed by 6 bases and the J gene end by 4 bases; junction bases not matched to a gene: 13. This CDR3 has 17 amino acids. The CDR3 reads CASSHSGGPQWPDTQYF. The CDR3 DNA sequence: TGTGCCAGCAGTCATAGCGGGGGGCCTCAATGGCCAGATACGCAGTATTTT.

The rearrangement links TRBV2 to TRBJ1-5; 11 positions match TRBD1. Trimming cost V 4 bases and J 6 bases; bases outside gene matches: 5. Looked up from germline, CDR1 is SNHLY and CDR2 is FYNNEI. This CDR3 spans 15 amino acids. CDR3 in amino acids: CASSAGQGASQPQHF. The CDR3 DNA reads as TGTGCCAGCAGTGCCGGACAGGGGGCTAGTCAGCCCCAGCATTTT.

The chain recombines TRBV18 with TRBJ1-2, with TRBD1 identical over 8 bases. The CDR3 extends over 15 amino acids. Looked up from germline, CDR1 is KGHSH and CDR2 is LQKENI. V shed 3 bases and J 7 bases; nucleotides not matched to a gene: 10. The CDR3 spells CASSPYQGASGGYTF. CDR3 coding DNA: TGTGCCAGCTCACCGTACCAGGGGGCATCAGGTGGCTACACCTTC.